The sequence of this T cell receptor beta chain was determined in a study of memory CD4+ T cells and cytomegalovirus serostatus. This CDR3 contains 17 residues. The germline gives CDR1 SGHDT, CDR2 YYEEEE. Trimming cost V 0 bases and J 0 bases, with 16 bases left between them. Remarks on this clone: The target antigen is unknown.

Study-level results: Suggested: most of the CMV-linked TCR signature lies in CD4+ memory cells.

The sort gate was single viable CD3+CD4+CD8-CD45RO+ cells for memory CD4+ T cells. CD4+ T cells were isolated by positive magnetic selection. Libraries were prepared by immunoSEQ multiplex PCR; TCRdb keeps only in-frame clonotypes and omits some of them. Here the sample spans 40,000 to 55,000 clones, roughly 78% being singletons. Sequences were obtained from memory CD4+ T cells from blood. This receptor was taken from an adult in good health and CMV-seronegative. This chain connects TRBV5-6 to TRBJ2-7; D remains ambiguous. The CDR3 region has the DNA TGTGCCAGCAGCTTGGCCTCTGGACCTAAAATCTCCTACGAGCAGTACTTC. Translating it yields CASSLASGPKISYEQYF.